The present entry profiles one TCR beta chain with its context. What this receptor recognizes is not known. There are no base qualities to consult, and no much larger clone falls within one base. The trial excluded patients who had a history of autoimmune disease or were on systemic immunosuppression. Peripheral blood for TCR sequencing was collected from all dose cohorts at baseline, on cycle 4 day 1, and on cycle 7 day 1. The samples were taken from a phase I, first-in-human, multicenter, open-label dose-escalation trial of ivuxolimab. The trial enrolled adults with locally advanced or metastatic head and neck squamous cell, hepatocellular, melanoma or renal cell carcinoma. CD4+ and CD8+ T cells were sorted separately from peripheral blood before TCR sequencing. These data are taken from a study of OX40 agonist ivuxolimab in advanced cancers. Background for the entire study: Ivuxolimab was an agonistic, fully human IgG2 monoclonal antibody directed against OX40 (CD134), a costimulatory receptor. Prior anti-PD-1, anti-PD-L1 or anti-CTLA-4 therapy was permitted, and 30% to 45% of dose-escalation patients had received checkpoint inhibitors. In the dose-escalation cohort, 82.7% of patients were male, and the mean age was 60 years with a range of roughly 20 to 80. The purpose of peripheral TCRbeta sequencing was to test whether ivuxolimab changed TCR sequence diversity and led to clonal T-cell expansion. The paper describes the monotherapy dose-escalation part (N of about 47 patients) of the phase I trial of ivuxolimab. Intravenous ivuxolimab was administered to patients every 2 weeks at six dose levels: 0.01, 0.1, 0.3, 1.5, 3 and 10 mg/kg. Three dose-escalation patients achieved partial responses, one with hepatocellular carcinoma and two with cutaneous melanoma. Of the roughly 52 dose-escalation patients, hepatocellular carcinoma was present in 19, melanoma in approximately 15, renal cell carcinoma in 9 and head and neck cancer in 9. Beyond this particular receptor, the publication reports: In the 0.1-3.0 mg/kg groups, partial responders had among the lowest normalized peripheral clonal expansion, particularly in CD8+ T cells. The antigen specificity of the peripheral T cells that underwent clonal expansion was not determined. Low levels of normalized T-cell clonal expansion were also shown by some nonresponding patients. At doses of 0.1 to 3.0 mg/kg, clonal expansion of both CD4+ and CD8+ blood T cells was observed from baseline to week 6. After ivuxolimab, expanded clones were on average more numerous among CD8+ T cells than among CD4+ T cells.

Per the germline V gene, ENHRY is the CDR1 and SYGVKD is the CDR2. From cysteine to phenylalanine, the CDR3 is 15 amino acids long. Only the CDR3 portion is preserved as DNA: 45 bases, with reading frame beginning at the first base. Trimming removed 4 bases from V and 4 bases from J; the gene matches leave 6 bases unexplained. Genomic DNA was extracted from sorted cells for sequencing of the TCRbeta CDR3 region. The immunoSEQ Assay was used for sequencing of TCRbeta CDR3 regions. Entries here come from immuneACCESS through TCRdb and include only in-frame sequences with V and J called. Some clones fail to appear in such tables; in the studies checked, an unresolved V gene covers under half of the shortfall, and the cause of the remainder is unknown. In this sample the table shows about 130,000 clones, roughly 92% of which occur a single time. The ten top clones hold under 0.9% of the sample.

The rearrangement joined TRBV10-3 to TRBJ1-1, with TRBD1 matching 10 junction bases. The receptor's source is an adult with an advanced solid tumor such as melanoma, head and neck, liver or kidney cancer. The sequenced sample was CD4+ or CD8+ T cells sorted from blood, obtained in a trial of the OX40 agonist ivuxolimab. The DNA sequence follows: TGTGCCATCAGTGGGGGGACAGGGGTTTCCACTGAAGCTTTCTTT. It codes for CAISGGTGVSTEAFF.